This T cell receptor (beta chain) comes out of a study of prognosis after radiotherapy for stage I lung cancer. Germline lookup yields CDR1 MDHEN and CDR2 SYDVKM. Trimming cost V 1 base and J 8 bases, with 7 bases left between them. This CDR3 has 12 residues. This clonotype was detected many times. Genomic DNA yielded TCR beta CDR3, amplified by two-round multiplex PCR. Primers (each specific to one TRBV or TRBJ gene) were used in first-round PCR. TCRdb re-called the multiplex PCR reads with MiXCR, one entry per CDR3 protein. The sample has 15,000 to 20,000 distinct CDR3 sequences, 29% seen once; the top ten hold under 40%.

The material was PBMCs, obtained before or after stereotactic body radiation therapy (not recorded which). The sequence came from a donor of 50 years or more with non-small cell lung cancer. V and J are TRBV28 and TRBJ2-3; tentatively, D is TRBD1 (6 bases). CDR3 sequence reads: CASSLLGATQYF. Written as DNA, the CDR3 is TGTGCCAGCAGTTTATTGGGGGCTACGCAGTATTTT.